The 8 T cell receptor beta chains listed next were all sequenced from one sample in a study of CD8+CD57+ T cells in acquired aplastic anemia. Genomic DNA provided the template from which TCR beta VDJ and CDR3 profiles were obtained. Via MiXCR, TCRdb re-called the reads, giving one row per CDR3 protein. The sample carries 150,000 to 200,000 distinct CDR3 sequences, under 70% recorded once. The sequencing input was sorted CD4+, CD8+, or CD8+CD57+ T cells (not recorded which) from PBMCs. The source is a human donor with severe aplastic anemia or a healthy control (not recorded which).

As to this clonotype: A read error may account for a junction end that differs from germline. This chain links TRBV24-1 with TRBJ2-7, with D maybe TRBD1 (5 bases). Germline values: CDR1 KGHDR, CDR2 SFDVKD. The CDR3 totals 14 residues. The CDR3 is CAISVADTSYEQYF. The CDR3 DNA reads TGTGCCATCAGTGTCGCGGACACCTCCTACGAGCAGTACTTC.

This clonotype was recorded many times. This chain connects TRBV6-6 to TRBJ1-1; unclear D gene. V was cut by 2 bases and J by 8 bases, with 6 bases left in between. This CDR3 spans 11 amino acids. Germline assignment: CDR1 MNHNY and CDR2 SVGAGI (reference sequence). CDR3 residues: CASSYGREAFF. The CDR3 coding sequence is TGTGCCAGCAGTTACGGTCGGGAAGCTTTCTTT.

The chain is built from TRBV6-6 and TRBJ1-1; a weak D match, TRBD1 (6 bases). V was trimmed by 6 bases and J by 0 bases, leaving 11 bases between them. The CDR3 is 14 residues long. Per the germline V gene, CDR1 is MNHNY and CDR2 is SVGAGI (reference sequence). The CDR3 loop is CASRPTGLNTEAFF. CDR3 coding DNA: TGTGCCAGCAGACCCACAGGGCTGAACACTGAAGCTTTCTTT.

This chain joins TRBV29-1 and TRBJ1-5; no reliable D call. Per germline, CDR1 SQVTM and CDR2 ANQGSEA. V was pared by 4 bases and J by 7 bases, with 20 bases between. This CDR3 has 15 residues. CDR3 coding DNA: TGCAGCGTTGTGGAAGTGACCTCTGGGAGGCAGCCCCAGCATTTT. Its translation: CSVVEVTSGRQPQHF.

The rearrangement joins TRBV10-3 to TRBJ2-3; 13 positions agree with TRBD2. The CDR3 has 17 residues. V lost 5 bases and J lost 1; bases outside the gene matches: 6. Germline V gene lookup returns CDR1 ENHRY and CDR2 SYGVKD. The DNA for the CDR3 is TGTGCCATCAGTCGGACTAGCGGGGGCTCGGGCACAGATACGCAGTATTTT. Translating gives CAISRTSGGSGTDTQYF.

This CDR3 is CSARAAGSTDTQYF. CDR3 DNA sequence: TGCAGTGCTAGAGCTGCGGGGAGCACAGATACGCAGTATTTT. This chain connects TRBV20-1 to TRBJ2-3, with D maybe TRBD2 (6 bases). V lost 1 base and J 0 bases, leaving 8 bases between the germline ends. The CDR3 sequence is 14 residues long. The germline V gene encodes CDR1 DFQATT and CDR2 SNEGSKA (reference sequence).

V and J are TRBV2 and TRBJ1-5; D not certain. This CDR3 is 16 amino acids long. V lost 4 bases, J lost 1 base, and 14 bases lay in between. The germline V gene has CDR1 SNHLY and CDR2 FYNNEI. The DNA of the CDR3 is TGTGCCAGCAGTGGGGCAGCCCAAGGGAGCAATCAGCCCCAGCATTTT. Its protein product is CASSGAAQGSNQPQHF.

This chain uses TRBV5-5 with TRBJ2-5, with D perhaps assigned TRBD1 or TRBD2 (7 bases each). Per germline, CDR1 SGHKS and CDR2 YYEKEE (reference sequence). V lost 4 bases, J lost 2 bases, and 18 bases lay in between. The CDR3 loop spans 16 amino acids. Written as DNA, the CDR3 is TGTGCCAGCAGCGACTCGCAGGGGGGGCATCAAGAGACCCAGTACTTC. Translating gives CASSDSQGGHQETQYF.